Following are 27 T cell receptor beta chains from one sample sequenced in a study of blood T cells in healthy people across ages. For the second PCR, which ran for roughly 7 to 11 cycles, a sample-barcoded 5' primer and a J-beta primer mix were used. MiXCR, applied by TCRdb to the 5' RACE reads, yields one record per CDR3 protein. The top ten clones hold around a quarter of a sample with about 900,000 distinct CDR3 sequences, 62% of them seen once. The sequenced sample was blood. The receptor set was obtained from a man in his thirties or forties in good health.

The chain is built from TRBV6-5 and TRBJ2-1, with 8 bases lining up with TRBD2. Germline loops: CDR1 MNHEY, CDR2 SVGAGI. V was pared by 0 bases and J by 7 bases, with 5 bases of the junction left unmatched. The CDR3 loop spans 15 amino acids. The CDR3, as DNA: TGTGCCAGCAGTTACTCGGGGACTAGGAGGAATGAGCAGTTCTTC. It translates to CASSYSGTRRNEQFF.

This rearrangement joins TRBV4-2 to TRBJ2-4, with 9 bases lining up with TRBD1. TRBJ2-7 matches the DNA end more closely, so the J call is doubtful. Germline CDR1 LGHNA, CDR2 YNFKEQ. The CDR3 totals 17 residues. CDR3 coding DNA: TGTGCCAGCAGCCAAGGAACAGGACAGGGGAGGTCTCACGAGCAGTACTTC. Its protein product is CASSQGTGQGRSHEQYF.

CDR3 protein: CASSQGQANQPQHF. The CDR3 DNA reads TGCGCCAGCAGCCAGGGACAGGCCAATCAGCCCCAGCATTTT. The V and J genes are TRBV4-3 and TRBJ1-5; 8 nucleotides line up with TRBD1. This CDR3 comprises 14 residues. Trimming at V came to 3 bases and at J to 3 bases, leaving 1 base not matched to a gene. Germline CDR1 is LGHNA and CDR2 is YSLEER.

Of note for this clonotype: The junction shows a germline mismatch at one end, possibly a read error. As DNA, the CDR3 is TGTGTCAGCAGCTTAGATGGGACAGGCAGTCCCTACGAGCAGTACTTC. It is translated as CVSSLDGTGSPYEQYF. The chain is built from TRBV7-2 and TRBJ2-5, with 8 bases identical to TRBD1. The J call is in doubt because the DNA end fits TRBJ2-7 better. The CDR3 spans 16 residues. Germline V gene data show CDR1 as SGHTA and CDR2 as FQGNSA.

The chain uses TRBV4-3 and TRBJ2-5; 8 bases are shared with TRBD1. The V segment lost 10 bases and the J segment 11 bases; nucleotides outside the gene matches: 21. In germline, CDR1 is LGHNA, CDR2 YSLEER. This CDR3 is built from 15 residues. The CDR3 here is CATDLTGEARNEQYF. CDR3 bases: TGCGCCACCGACTTGACAGGGGAGGCTAGGAATGAGCAGTACTTC.

This chain connects TRBV20-1 to TRBJ1-5, with 7 bases aligning to TRBD1. Germline CDR1 DFQATT, CDR2 SNEGSKA (reference sequence). Germline trimming cut 3 bases from V and 4 bases from J; bases unmatched to any gene: 3. CDR3 length: 13 amino acids. CDR3 coding DNA: TGCAGTGCTAGTGGGGGACAGAATCAGCCCCAGCATTTT. Translation: CSASGGQNQPQHF.

V usage is TRBV5-6 and J usage is TRBJ1-2; TRBD1 might be the D (6 bases). V lost 5 bases to trimming and J lost 5 bases, with 16 bases between them. Germline lookup yields CDR1 SGHDT and CDR2 YYEEEE. CDR3 length: 14 residues. The DNA for the CDR3 is TGTGCCAGCAGTTCAGTCGGACAGTCTTATGGCTACACCTTC. Protein product: CASSSVGQSYGYTF.

J is TRBJ1-6 and V is TRBV25-1, with a weak D call TRBD1 (5 bases). CDR3 size: 14 residues. Germline V gene sequence: CDR1 MGHDK, CDR2 SYGVNS. Trimming shortened V by 3 bases and J by 14 bases, and 17 bases separated the two germline ends. This CDR3 reads CASSEVADSTTLHF. In DNA form, the CDR3 reads TGTGCCAGCAGTGAGGTGGCCGACAGCACCACCCTCCACTTT.

This chain links TRBV20-1 with TRBJ2-3; TRBD2 matches 9 bases. This CDR3 contains 15 residues. CDR1 is DFQATT, CDR2 SNEGSKA, per germline (reference sequence). V trimming: 5 bases; J trimming: 3 bases; junction bases outside the gene matches: 9. In nucleotides, the CDR3 is TGCAGTGCTGGTCGACAGCGGGGGGTTACAGATACGCAGTATTTT. This encodes CSAGRQRGVTDTQYF.

This sequence joins TRBV9 and TRBJ2-3; D is perhaps TRBD2 (5 bases). This CDR3 is 14 amino acids long. Trimming took 0 bases from V and 10 from J, leaving 15 bases between them. CDR1 SGDLS and CDR2 YYNGEE come from the germline V gene. In nucleotides, the CDR3 is TGTGCCAGCAGCGTAGTCACAGAGGGCACGGCGCAGTATTTT. Amino acid sequence: CASSVVTEGTAQYF. Using reference TRBV9 and TRBJ2-3 for the parts outside the CDR3, the full variable domain is DSGVTQTPKHLITATGQRVTLRCSPRSGDLSVYWYQQSLDQGLQFLIQYYNGEERAKGNILERFSAQQFPDLHSELNLSSLELGDSALYFCASSVVTEGTAQYFGPGTRLTVL.

The V gene is TRBV28, the J gene TRBJ2-5; 8 bases fit TRBD2. This CDR3 has 17 residues. From germline, CDR1 is MDHEN and CDR2 SYDVKM. V gave up 2 bases and J gave up 2 bases; unmatched junction bases: 10. In nucleotides, the CDR3 is TGTGCCAGCAGTTTAGGCCGGGGGGGCGGACAACAAGAGACCCAGTACTTC. Translated, it gives CASSLGRGGGQQETQYF.

The genes are TRBV20-1 and TRBJ2-1; 9 nucleotides align to TRBD1. Germline assignment: CDR1 DFQATT and CDR2 SNEGSKA (reference sequence). Trimming cost V 5 bases and J 7 bases; bases outside gene matches: 12. The CDR3 is 15 residues long. DNA for the CDR3: TGCAGTGCTGCCCCGGACAGGGGTGTTCTAAATGAGCAGTTCTTC. This gives the protein CSAAPDRGVLNEQFF.

This clonotype has just a few counts. This chain links TRBV7-6 with TRBJ2-1, with D possibly being TRBD1 or TRBD2 (5 bases each). Germline lookup yields CDR1 SGHVS and CDR2 FNYEAQ. Deletions cut 5 bases from V and 9 bases from J, with 20 bases between. The CDR3 sequence is 15 residues long. The CDR3 is CASSLTTGAGGEQFF. Written as DNA, the CDR3 is TGTGCCAGCAGCCTAACCACCGGGGCCGGCGGTGAGCAGTTCTTC. Using reference TRBV7-6 and TRBJ2-1 for the parts outside the CDR3, the full variable domain is GAGVSQSPRYKVTKRGQDVALRCDPISGHVSLYWYRQALGQGPEFLTYFNYEAQQDKSGLPNDRFSAERPEGSISTLTIQRTEQRDSAMYRCASSLTTGAGGEQFFGPGTRLTVL.

This clonotype has ten or more counts. The chain carries TRBV7-9 and TRBJ2-3; D is ambiguous. Trimming took 6 bases from V and 0 from J, leaving 4 bases between them. This CDR3 region has 12 residues. Germline V gene data show CDR1 as SEHNR and CDR2 as FQNEAQ (reference sequence). CDR3 bases: TGTGCCAGCAGACAAAGCACAGATACGCAGTATTTT. Protein: CASRQSTDTQYF.

DNA of the CDR3: TGTGCCAGCAGCTCCTGGACAGGAGGGGACATTCAGTACTTC. Its protein product is CASSSWTGGDIQYF. The chain has TRBV7-9 and TRBJ2-4, with a weak D call TRBD1 (7 bases). Trimming removed 4 bases at V and 8 bases at J, with 15 bases between. CDR3 length: 14 amino acids. Germline V gene sequence: CDR1 SEHNR, CDR2 FQNEAQ (reference sequence).

This clonotype was seen only a few times. The chain has TRBV7-2 and TRBJ2-6, with D maybe TRBD1 (6 bases). The V end was cut by 0 bases, the J end by 0 bases, with 12 bases between. From germline, CDR1 is SGHTA and CDR2 FQGNSA. The CDR3 contains 18 residues. As DNA, the CDR3 is TGTGCCAGCAGCTTAGCCGGGCAGGGGAGCTCTGGGGCCAACGTCCTGACTTTC. It specifies CASSLAGQGSSGANVLTF.

The chain's CDR3 is CATSMPELLYEQYF. In nucleotides, the CDR3 is TGTGCCACCAGCATGCCGGAACTCCTTTACGAGCAGTACTTC. The chain uses TRBV15 and TRBJ2-5; D gene uncertain. The tail of the sequence fits TRBJ2-7 better, so the J call may be wrong. The CDR3 runs 14 residues. In germline, CDR1 is LNHNV, CDR2 YYDKDF (reference sequence).

This clonotype was found a few times. The chain employs TRBV12-3 or TRBV12-4 and TRBJ2-7, with 9 bases fitting TRBD2. V trimming: 6 bases; J trimming: 3 bases; junction bases outside the gene matches: 9. This CDR3 spans 15 amino acids. Here the CDR3 DNA reads TGTGCCAGCAGCTCAAGCGGGGGGCAGGTCTACGAGCAGTACTTC. It is translated as CASSSSGGQVYEQYF.

In nucleotides, the CDR3 is TGCAGCGTGAGGGTAGGGGCGGTCTACGAGCAGTACTTC. Its translation: CSVRVGAVYEQYF. The J gene is TRBJ2-7, the V gene TRBV29-1; D may correspond to TRBD1 or TRBD2 (5 bases each). V lost 6 bases and J lost 3, with 15 bases in between. CDR3 length: 13 residues. CDR1 is SQVTM and CDR2 is ANQGSEA in the germline V gene.

The genes are TRBV7-3 and TRBJ2-7; D not certain. Germline CDR1 reads SGHTA; CDR2 reads FQGTGA. The V end was cut by 8 bases, the J end by 12 bases, with 26 bases between. This CDR3 has 14 residues. The CDR3 spells CASGPRVTQETRYF. CDR3 in DNA: TGTGCCAGCGGCCCACGAGTCACCCAAGAGACCCGGTACTTC.

The chain recombines TRBV20-1 with TRBJ2-7, with TRBD1 matching 11 bases. CDR1 is DFQATT, CDR2 SNEGSKA, per germline (reference sequence). CDR3 length: 14 amino acids. The V segment lost 5 bases and the J segment 5 bases; nucleotides outside the gene matches: 8. CDR3 nucleotides: TGCAGTGCTGTCGGGACAGGGGGTTCCAACGAGCAGTACTTC. Translating gives CSAVGTGGSNEQYF.

V and J are TRBV4-3 and TRBJ2-1, with 7 bases matching TRBD2. The CDR3 has 15 amino acids. Germline-derived CDR1 and CDR2 are LGHNA and YSLEER. Trimming cost V 1 base and J 3 bases; bases outside gene matches: 3. CDR3 DNA sequence: TGCGCCAGCAGCCAAGCTCTAGCGGTCTACAATGAGCAGTTCTTC. Its translation is CASSQALAVYNEQFF.

The rearrangement links TRBV27 to TRBJ2-7; weak D call: TRBD2 (5 bases). The CDR3 has 15 amino acids. V was shortened by 3 bases and J by 0 bases, with 12 bases between the two germline ends. CDR1 is MNHEY and CDR2 is SMNVEV in the germline V gene (reference sequence). The CDR3 is CASSFGPEGSYEQYF. The CDR3 region has the DNA TGTGCCAGCAGTTTCGGCCCTGAGGGCTCCTACGAGCAGTACTTC.

The sample holds a few counts of this clonotype. The chain uses TRBV5-7 and TRBJ2-5; D perhaps matches TRBD1 (6 bases). TRBV5-7 is an open reading frame whose function is uncertain. CDR3 length: 14 residues. Trimming cost V 1 base and J 3 bases, with 10 bases left between them. The CDR3 nucleotides are TGTGCCAGCAGCTTGATGCAGGGGAAAGAGACCCAGTACTTC. It encodes CASSLMQGKETQYF.

This clonotype turned up a few times. This sequence joins TRBV4-2 and TRBJ1-2; D is uncertain. The CDR3 has 16 amino acids. The V end was cut by 0 bases, the J end by 2 bases, with 13 bases between. Germline V lookup: CDR1 LGHNA, CDR2 YNFKEQ. The CDR3 loop is CASSQEYPGVNYGYTF. For the CDR3, the DNA is TGTGCCAGCAGCCAAGAATACCCCGGCGTCAACTATGGCTACACCTTC.

CDR3 nucleotide sequence: TGTGCCAGCAGCGACGAGGGGCAAGGGGAGCAGTTCTTC. This translates into CASSDEGQGEQFF. The V gene is TRBV6-4, the J gene TRBJ2-1; D may match TRBD1 or TRBD2 (5 bases each). The CDR3 length is 13 residues. Germline V gives CDR1 MRHNA, CDR2 SNTAGT. Trimming shortened V by 6 bases and J by 10 bases, and 16 bases separated the two germline ends.

The table lists this clonotype with a few counts. The chain combines TRBV29-1 with TRBJ2-3; tentative D call: TRBD1 (6 bases). V was trimmed by 6 bases and J by 2 bases, leaving 15 bases between them. Germline values: CDR1 SQVTM, CDR2 ANQGSEA. CDR3 length equals 14 residues. Written as DNA, the CDR3 is TGCAGCGTGGAAACAGGGCAGGACACAGATACGCAGTATTTT. Amino acid sequence: CSVETGQDTDTQYF.